This T cell receptor (beta chain) was sequenced in a study of Ad26.COV2.S vaccination and SARS-CoV-2 variants. Study-wide findings and caveats: After vaccination, substantial breadth of spike-specific CD8+ and CD4+ responses was reported.

Clones were sequenced by immunoSEQ multiplex PCR, and TCRdb holds only the in-frame ones, with some missing. The data contain about 680,000 clones, around 92% of them seen just once; the ten biggest clones take up about 1.5%. Noted treatment: over 15 received Ad26.COV2.S at low or high dose, single or two shots; 5 received placebo; per-sample allocation not given. Specimens were obtained on day 63 following the first vaccine or placebo injection. An 18-55-year-old adult in Boston served as donor. CDR3 length: 15 residues. V was pared by 3 bases and J by 3 bases, with 15 bases between. Per germline, CDR1 LGHNA and CDR2 YSLEER. This clone occurred once. Its antigen is unidentified.

This chain links TRBV4-3 with TRBJ2-7; D gene ambiguous. The clonotype was recovered from a person aged 18-60 years who received the Ad26.COV2.S COVID-19 vaccine or a placebo. Here the sequenced sample was peripheral blood, taken in a trial of Ad26.COV2.S vaccine versus placebo. The CDR3 region is CASSQGSEGFYEQYF. The CDR3 bases are TGCGCCAGCAGCCAGGGCAGCGAAGGATTCTACGAGCAGTACTTC.